The entry that follows covers one T cell receptor (beta chain) sequence. This table comes from immunoSEQ multiplex PCR, and its TCRdb copy is limited to in-frame clones, with some not included. The sample lists 23,000 or so clones, almost 40% occurring once. This entry comes from a study of graft-versus-host responses after intestinal transplantation. This TCR was sampled from a human patient who received an intestinal transplant. The starting material was alloreactive CD4+ T cells from a mixed lymphocyte reaction culture, obtained before intestinal transplant. Subset in this sample: CFSE-low proliferating T cells sorted from roughly 6-day pre-transplant mixed lymphocyte reaction (GvH or HvG direction).

The CDR3 sequence is CASSQKDRYYGYTF. The CDR3 DNA sequence: TGTGCCAGCAGCCAAAAGGACAGGTACTATGGCTACACCTTC. V usage is TRBV4-2 and J usage is TRBJ1-2, with TRBD1 matching 7 bases. Germline CDR1 LGHNA, CDR2 YNFKEQ. The V segment lost 2 bases and the J segment 3 bases; nucleotides outside the gene matches: 3. The CDR3 runs 14 residues.